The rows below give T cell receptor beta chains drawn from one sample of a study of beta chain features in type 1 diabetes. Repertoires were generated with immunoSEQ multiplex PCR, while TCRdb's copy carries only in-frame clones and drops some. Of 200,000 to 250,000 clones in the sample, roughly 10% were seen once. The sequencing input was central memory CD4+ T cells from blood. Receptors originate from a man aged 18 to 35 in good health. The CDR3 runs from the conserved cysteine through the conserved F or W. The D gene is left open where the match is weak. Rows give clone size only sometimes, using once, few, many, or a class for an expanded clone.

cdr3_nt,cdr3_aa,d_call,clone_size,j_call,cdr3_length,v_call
TGTGCCAGCAGCTGGGCAGGGCCCCCCTACGAGCAGTACTTC,CASSWAGPPYEQYF,.,.,TRBJ2-7,14,TRBV13
TGTGCCAGCAGCTTGGGTGGTGGACAGGTAGTCTATGGCTACACCTTC,CASSLGGGQVVYGYTF,TRBD1,.,TRBJ1-2,16,TRBV5-4
TGTGCCAGCAGCTTAGGTGCTCGGGGTACAGATACGCAGTATTTT,CASSLGARGTDTQYF,.,many,TRBJ2-3,15,TRBV7-2
TGTGCCACCAGCATAAGCCGGGACAGGGGTTTGAATGAGCAGTTCTTC,CATSISRDRGLNEQFF,TRBD1,.,TRBJ2-1,16,TRBV15
TGTGCCAGCAGCGTAGGCAGAGCAGATACGCAGTATTTT,CASSVGRADTQYF,.,few,TRBJ2-3,13,TRBV9
TGTGCCAGCAGCCAAGATCGAATTACTCAGTACTTC,CASSQDRITQYF,.,.,TRBJ2-5,12,TRBV14
TGTGCCAGCAGCCCCCTTGCTGGGCGGTCTAGCACAGATACGCAGTATTTT,CASSPLAGRSSTDTQYF,.,.,TRBJ2-3,17,TRBV7-2
TGTGCCAGCTCACCAGGGGTCTTCGAGCAGTACTTC,CASSPGVFEQYF,.,.,TRBJ2-7,12,TRBV18
TGTGCCAGCAGCGTAGGAACCGGGACAGAATCAATCTACGAGCAGTACTTC,CASSVGTGTESIYEQYF,TRBD1,few,TRBJ2-7,17,TRBV9
TGTGCCAGCAGCTACAGGGTTAGCACAGATACGCAGTATTTT,CASSYRVSTDTQYF,.,.,TRBJ2-3,14,TRBV6-5
TGCAGCGGAACTAGCGGGAGTCCAGAGACCCAGTACTTC,CSGTSGSPETQYF,TRBD2,.,TRBJ2-5,13,TRBV29-1
TGTGCCAGCAGTTCCCCAGGCCTTAGGGAGACCCAGTACTTC,CASSSPGLRETQYF,.,few,TRBJ2-5,14,TRBV28
TGTGCCAGCAGCCAAGTGGCGGGATGGACAGATACGCAGTATTTT,CASSQVAGWTDTQYF,.,few,TRBJ2-3,15,TRBV14
TGTGCCAGCAGCTTAGACGTTGGCGGGTTCTCCTCTGGGGCCAACGTCCTGACTTTC,CASSLDVGGFSSGANVLTF,.,few,TRBJ2-6,19,TRBV7-9
TGTGCCACCAGCAGAGATTTGTCGATTGAAAAACTGTTTTTT,CATSRDLSIEKLFF,.,.,TRBJ1-4,14,TRBV15
TGTGCCAGCAGCCGTAAAGCGGGGAGCACAGATACGCAGTATTTT,CASSRKAGSTDTQYF,TRBD2,few,TRBJ2-3,15,TRBV5-4
TGCGCCAGCAGTCCTGGGGGACAGGGGAACGAGCAGTACTTC,CASSPGGQGNEQYF,TRBD1,.,TRBJ2-7,14,TRBV23-1
TGTGCCAGCAGCGCCCCGACAGGGTCGGGCTACGAGCAGTACTTC,CASSAPTGSGYEQYF,TRBD1,few,TRBJ2-7,15,TRBV7-2
TGTGCCTGGACCCCAAGTGAGGTGGGCACTGAAGCTTTCTTT,CAWTPSEVGTEAFF,.,many,TRBJ1-1,14,TRBV30
TGTGCCAGCAGAGCGGGAGGGCCAAAAGATACGCAGTATTTT,CASRAGGPKDTQYF,TRBD2,many,TRBJ2-3,14,TRBV28
TGCGCCAGCAGCCGGGATAGCGGGAGGTCATACAATGAGCAGTTCTTC,CASSRDSGRSYNEQFF,TRBD2,.,TRBJ2-1,16,TRBV4-3
TGCGCCAGCAGCCAAGGGCTGCGGGGTAGCGGGAGTTATGAGCAGTTCTTC,CASSQGLRGSGSYEQFF,TRBD2,few,TRBJ2-1,17,TRBV4-1
TGTGCCAGCAGCTTGGCGGGAACAACAGGAAATGAGCAGTTCTTC,CASSLAGTTGNEQFF,.,.,TRBJ2-1,15,TRBV5-6
TGTGCCAGCAGTGAATCTCGGGGAACCACAGATACGCAGTATTTT,CASSESRGTTDTQYF,.,few,TRBJ2-3,15,TRBV25-1
TGTGCCAGCAGTTTAAGCGGGAGTTACAATGAGCAGTTCTTC,CASSLSGSYNEQFF,TRBD2,many,TRBJ2-1,14,TRBV27
TGTGCCAGCAGTTATGGACAGGCGGGAGAGACCCAGTACTTC,CASSYGQAGETQYF,TRBD1,few,TRBJ2-5,14,TRBV27
TGTGCCAGCAGTGCCCTACAGGGGGGAAAAGAGACCCAGTACTTC,CASSALQGGKETQYF,TRBD1,few,TRBJ2-5,15,TRBV28
TGTGCCAGCAGCTTGGCCGCGACAGGGGTAACCTACGAGCAGTACTTC,CASSLAATGVTYEQYF,TRBD1,few,TRBJ2-7,16,TRBV5-4
TGTGCCAGCAGGAGGGTAGCGGGAGCGGGTGAGCAGTTCTTC,CASRRVAGAGEQFF,TRBD2,few,TRBJ2-1,14,TRBV28
TGCAGCGCGAGGCAGGGGTCGCAGAACGAAGCTTTCTTT,CSARQGSQNEAFF,.,.,TRBJ1-1,13,TRBV29-1
TGTGCCAGCAGACATCGGGCGGACACTGAAGCTTTCTTT,CASRHRADTEAFF,.,.,TRBJ1-1,13,TRBV6-5
TGTGCCAGCAGTAGGGACACCGTCTATGGCTACACCTTC,CASSRDTVYGYTF,.,.,TRBJ1-2,13,TRBV2
TGCGCCAGCAGCCAAGATCCTTCTGGGGGCTCCCGGGAGACCCAGTACTTC,CASSQDPSGGSRETQYF,.,.,TRBJ2-5,17,TRBV4-3
TGTGCCAGCAGCTCAATGGGGGAAACCTATGGCTACACCTTC,CASSSMGETYGYTF,.,.,TRBJ1-2,14,TRBV11-1
TGTGCCAGCAGTACTCAGGGGTGGCGCGGCTACACCTTC,CASSTQGWRGYTF,.,.,TRBJ1-2,13,TRBV28
TGTGCCAGCAGCAACCCCCGGGTTAGCGGGAGGCGGGTCACCGGGGAGCTGTTTTTT,CASSNPRVSGRRVTGELFF,.,few,TRBJ2-2,19,TRBV21-1
TGTGCCAGCAGCCGGACAGGGAGCTCCTACGAGCAGTACTTC,CASSRTGSSYEQYF,TRBD1,.,TRBJ2-7,14,TRBV11-1
TGTGCCAGCAGCCAAAGGGGTAGCACAGATACGCAGTATTTT,CASSQRGSTDTQYF,.,many,TRBJ2-3,14,TRBV7-6
TGTGCCAGCAGCTTAGTAGGTTCCGGGACAGGCCACAATGAGCAGTTCTTC,CASSLVGSGTGHNEQFF,TRBD1,few,TRBJ2-1,17,TRBV7-2
TGTGCCAGCAAGTTGATTACCCCCGGGAAGCCCCAGCATTTT,CASKLITPGKPQHF,.,.,TRBJ1-5,14,TRBV25-1
TGTGCCAGCAGCGGAGCGAACACCGGGGAGCTGTTTTTT,CASSGANTGELFF,.,few,TRBJ2-2,13,TRBV7-2
TGTGCCAGCAGCACGAGAGCGGGACACACAGATACGCAGTATTTT,CASSTRAGHTDTQYF,.,.,TRBJ2-3,15,TRBV5-5